Sequencing of this T cell receptor beta chain was carried out in a study of blood T cell repertoires in COVID-19. Study at large: In each case, the material was cDNA or gDNA derived from T cells, B-cell-depleted T cells, or PBMCs.

V lost 3 bases and J 5 bases, leaving 17 bases between the germline ends. There are 15 residues in the CDR3. Germline CDR1 SGHRS, CDR2 YFSETQ. As processed by the authors: Reference gene primer amplification yielded estimated nucleated cell counts. Assay used: immunoSEQ multiplex PCR; TCRdb lists only in-frame clones, some missing. The DNA was the basis for D and trimming; V, J and clone size are from that table. Found here are roughly 110,000 clones, approximately 81% of them singletons; the top ten hold 1.5% to 1.7%. This sequence was found in a man in his fifties with acute or convalescent COVID-19. The V gene is TRBV5-1, the J gene TRBJ1-2; D call uncertain. The sequenced sample was peripheral blood. The CDR3 reads CASSSDGPRRYGYTF. CDR3 sequence (DNA): TGCGCCAGCAGCTCAGACGGCCCCCGGAGATATGGCTACACCTTC.